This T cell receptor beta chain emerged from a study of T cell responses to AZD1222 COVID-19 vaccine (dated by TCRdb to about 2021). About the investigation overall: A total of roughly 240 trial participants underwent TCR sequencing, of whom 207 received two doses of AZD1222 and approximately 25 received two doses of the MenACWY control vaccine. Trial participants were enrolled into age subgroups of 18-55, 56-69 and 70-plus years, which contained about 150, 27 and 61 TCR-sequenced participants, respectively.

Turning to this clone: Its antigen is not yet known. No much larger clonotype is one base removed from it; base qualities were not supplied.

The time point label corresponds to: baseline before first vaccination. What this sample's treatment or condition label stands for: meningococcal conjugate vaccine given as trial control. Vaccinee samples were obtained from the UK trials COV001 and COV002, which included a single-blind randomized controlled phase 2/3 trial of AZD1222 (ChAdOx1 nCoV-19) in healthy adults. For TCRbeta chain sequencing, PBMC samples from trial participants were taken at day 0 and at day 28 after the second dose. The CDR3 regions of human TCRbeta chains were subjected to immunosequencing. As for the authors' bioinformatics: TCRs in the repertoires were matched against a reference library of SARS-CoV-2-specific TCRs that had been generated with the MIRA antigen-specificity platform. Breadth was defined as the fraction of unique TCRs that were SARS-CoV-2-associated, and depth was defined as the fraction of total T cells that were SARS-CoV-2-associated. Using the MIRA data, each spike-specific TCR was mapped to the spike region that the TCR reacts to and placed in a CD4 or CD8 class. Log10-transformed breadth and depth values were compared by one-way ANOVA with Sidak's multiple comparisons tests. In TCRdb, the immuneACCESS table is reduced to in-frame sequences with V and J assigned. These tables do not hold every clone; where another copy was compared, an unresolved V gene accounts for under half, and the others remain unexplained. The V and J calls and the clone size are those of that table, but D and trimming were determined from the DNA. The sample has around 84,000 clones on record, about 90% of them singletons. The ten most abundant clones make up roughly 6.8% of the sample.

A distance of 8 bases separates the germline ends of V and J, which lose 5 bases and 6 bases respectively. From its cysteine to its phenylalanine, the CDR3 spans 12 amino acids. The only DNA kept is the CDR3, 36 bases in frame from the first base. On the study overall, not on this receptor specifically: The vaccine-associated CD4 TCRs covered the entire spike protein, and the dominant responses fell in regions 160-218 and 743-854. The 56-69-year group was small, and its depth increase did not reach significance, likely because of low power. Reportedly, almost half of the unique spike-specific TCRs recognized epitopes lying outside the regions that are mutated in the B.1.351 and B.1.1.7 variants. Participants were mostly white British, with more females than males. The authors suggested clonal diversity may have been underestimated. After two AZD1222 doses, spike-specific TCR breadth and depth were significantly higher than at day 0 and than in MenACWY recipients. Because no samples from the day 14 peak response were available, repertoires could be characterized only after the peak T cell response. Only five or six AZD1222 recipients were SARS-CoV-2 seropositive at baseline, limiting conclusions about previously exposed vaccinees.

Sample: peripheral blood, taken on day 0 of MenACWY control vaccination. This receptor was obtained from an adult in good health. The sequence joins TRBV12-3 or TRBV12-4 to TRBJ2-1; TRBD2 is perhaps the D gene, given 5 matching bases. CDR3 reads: CASSSGVNEQFF. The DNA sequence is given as TGTGCCAGCAGTAGCGGAGTCAATGAGCAGTTCTTC.